Listed here is a single T cell receptor (beta chain). Its antigen is still unknown. The V gene's germline CDR1 is MGHDK and CDR2 SYGVNS. This CDR3 has 12 amino acids. V trimming: 10 bases; J trimming: 3 bases; junction bases outside the gene matches: 4. This sample is drawn from a study of cytomegalovirus exposure and HLA in healthy donors. Findings and caveats of the study: Across all donors, roughly uniform sequencing depth was an assumption of the presence/absence analyses. Later analysis identified several of the most significant clusters that appeared linked to common viral pathogens. V- and J-gene trimming of TCR beta was linked (in a later analysis) to a missense DCLRE1C variant.

The donors gave bone marrow, and they were healthy. This PCR relied on a set of 60 Vbeta primers and 13 Jbeta primers. Some clones are missing from TCRdb's copy, which holds only in-frame ones; the method was immunoSEQ multiplex PCR. The table includes more than 200,000 clones, 60% to 80% detected once. The TCR comes from a man between 18 and 35 years old in good health and CMV-seronegative. The chain uses TRBV25-1 and TRBJ2-5, with TRBD1 matching 8 bases. The sample consisted of PBMCs. CDR3 sequence reads: CATQGAEETQYF. The CDR3 DNA reads TGTGCCACCCAGGGGGCAGAAGAGACCCAGTACTTC.